The 31 T cell receptor beta chains below were found in one sample sequenced in a study of PD-L1 blockade in urothelial cancer. Time point: pretreatment peripheral blood. Some clones are missing from TCRdb's copy, which holds only in-frame ones; the method was immunoSEQ multiplex PCR. This sample has roughly 45,000 clones, with around 82% found just once. This sample comprised PBMCs, obtained around atezolizumab (anti-PD-L1) treatment. All receptors derive from a man between 60 and 75 years old with urothelial cancer.

CDR3: CASSQGQGGNTGELFF. The CDR3 DNA is TGCGCCAGCAGCCAGGGACAGGGTGGGAACACCGGGGAGCTGTTTTTT. The V and J genes are TRBV5-1 and TRBJ2-2, with TRBD1 identical over 9 bases. CDR3 length: 16 amino acids. With V trimmed by 4 bases and J by 1 base, 5 bases remained unmatched. CDR1 and CDR2 (germline): SGHRS, YFSETQ.

This CDR3 is CASSLIAGTSTDTQYF. Here the CDR3 DNA reads TGTGCCAGCAGCTTAATTGCGGGAACTAGCACAGATACGCAGTATTTT. The chain is built from TRBV7-2 and TRBJ2-3; possible D gene TRBD2, 6 bases. The CDR3 contains 16 residues. V shed 2 bases and J shed 0 bases, with 12 bases lying between them. From germline, CDR1 is SGHTA and CDR2 FQGNSA.

This chain uses TRBV6-5 with TRBJ1-2, with no clear D. The CDR3 length is 13 residues. Trimming left V 5 bases short and J 7 bases short, with 14 bases between. The germline gives CDR1 MNHEY, CDR2 SVGAGI. The CDR3 loop reads CASSTRSAAGYTF. The CDR3 DNA follows: TGTGCCAGCAGTACCCGGAGCGCGGCTGGCTACACCTTC.

The rearrangement joins TRBV6-5 to TRBJ1-1; TRBD1 aligns across 7 bases. The CDR3 totals 14 residues. Trimming cost V 7 bases and J 0 bases; bases outside gene matches: 5. Per germline, CDR1 MNHEY and CDR2 SVGAGI. CDR3 region: CASTPDRVNTEAFF. Here the CDR3 DNA reads TGTGCCAGCACCCCCGACAGGGTGAACACTGAAGCTTTCTTT.

This chain connects TRBV6-1 to TRBJ2-5; 12 bases map to TRBD2. V gave up 0 bases and J gave up 10 bases; unmatched junction bases: 6. CDR1 is MNHNS and CDR2 is SASEGT in the germline V gene. This CDR3 contains 15 residues. The DNA for the CDR3 is TGTGCCAGCAGTGAAGCGGCGACTAGCGGGGGCCACCAGTACTTC. Residues: CASSEAATSGGHQYF.

In this sample, this clone turned up a few times. The CDR3 sequence: CASSSRGGIGSYNEQFF. The CDR3 nucleotides read TGTGCCAGCAGCTCGAGAGGGGGTATCGGTTCCTACAATGAGCAGTTCTTC. The chain combines TRBV7-8 with TRBJ2-1; D may be TRBD1 (6 bases). This CDR3 has 17 amino acids. V lost 4 bases, J lost 1 base, and 17 bases lay in between. Looked up from germline, CDR1 is SGHVS and CDR2 is FQNEAQ.

This rearrangement joins TRBV9 to TRBJ2-1; D is possibly TRBD2 (7 bases). This CDR3 is 16 amino acids long. With 3 bases removed from V and 5 bases from J, the gap between germline ends came to 18 bases. Germline values: CDR1 SGDLS, CDR2 YYNGEE. CDR3 nucleotides: TGTGCCAGCAGCGCCCGCGGGGGCGGTGTGAACAATGAGCAGTTCTTC. It codes for CASSARGGGVNNEQFF.

This clone was observed a handful of times. The CDR3 region is CASSPDRGKDTQYF. CDR3 sequence (DNA): TGCGCCAGCAGCCCCGATCGGGGGAAAGATACGCAGTATTTT. V usage is TRBV5-1 and J usage is TRBJ2-3, with a weak D call TRBD2 (6 bases). The germline V gene encodes CDR1 SGHRS and CDR2 YFSETQ. The length of the CDR3 is 14 residues. V was trimmed by 4 bases and J by 5 bases, leaving 14 bases between them.

The chain employs TRBV10-2 and TRBJ2-7; TRBD1 might be the D (6 bases). Trimming pared 8 bases from V and 6 bases from J, leaving 11 bases between. Germline V CDR1 and CDR2: WSHSY, SAAADI. CDR3 size: 11 residues. The CDR3 is CASDRFGEQYF. CDR3 sequence (DNA): TGCGCCAGCGACAGGTTTGGCGAGCAGTACTTC.

There are a few counts of this clone. The chain uses TRBV7-2 and TRBJ2-2, with TRBD1 as a possible D gene (5 bases). The CDR3 sequence is 15 residues long. V was trimmed by 1 base and J by 5 bases, leaving 11 bases between them. The germline V gene encodes CDR1 SGHTA and CDR2 FQGNSA. The CDR3: CASSLEGARTGELFF. The CDR3 coding sequence is TGTGCCAGCAGCTTAGAAGGGGCGAGGACCGGGGAGCTGTTTTTT.

The rearrangement uses TRBV5-4 and TRBJ2-3; D might be TRBD2 (6 bases). V was pared by 4 bases and J by 8 bases, with 20 bases between. The CDR3 runs 15 residues. CDR1 SGHNT and CDR2 YYREEE come from the germline V gene (reference sequence). The CDR3 sequence is CASSPGGAGPGTQYF. CDR3 sequence (DNA): TGTGCCAGCAGCCCTGGTGGAGCGGGCCCCGGTACGCAGTATTTT. The full variable domain, its missing parts supplied by reference TRBV5-4 and TRBJ2-3, is ETGVTQSPTHLIKTRGQQVTLRCSSQSGHNTVSWYQQALGQGPQFIFQYYREEENGRGNFPPRFSGLQFPNYSSELNVNALELDDSALYLCASSPGGAGPGTQYFGPGTRLTVL.

CDR3 loop: CASSLNTGGQETQYF. The DNA of the CDR3 is TGCGCCAGCAGCTTGAACACGGGAGGCCAAGAGACCCAGTACTTC. The chain is built from TRBV5-1 and TRBJ2-5, with 7 bases fitting TRBD2. CDR3 length equals 15 residues. Per the germline V gene, CDR1 is SGHRS and CDR2 is YFSETQ. Trimming took 1 base from V and 1 from J; bases not matched to a gene: 4. Drawing the rest from reference TRBV5-1 and TRBJ2-5, the complete variable domain is KAGVTQTPRYLIKTRGQQVTLSCSPISGHRSVSWYQQTPGQGLQFLFEYFSETQRNKGNFPGRFSGRQFSNSRSEMNVSTLELGDSALYLCASSLNTGGQETQYFGPGTRLLVL.

The chain joins TRBV28 to TRBJ1-1; possible D gene TRBD1, 6 bases. Trimming pared 5 bases from V and 12 bases from J, leaving 25 bases between. Germline assignment: CDR1 MDHEN and CDR2 SYDVKM. The CDR3 totals 15 residues. The CDR3 DNA reads TGTGCCAGCAGTCTAGGGGGGGGGCGAGGCTGGTGGTCTTTCTTT. It is translated as CASSLGGGRGWWSFF.

This chain uses TRBV5-4 with TRBJ2-2; TRBD1 aligns across 8 bases. In germline, CDR1 is SGHNT, CDR2 YYREEE (reference sequence). The CDR3 sequence is 16 residues long. V gave up 2 bases and J gave up 1 base; unmatched junction bases: 4. CDR3 protein: CASSFPGTGNTGELFF. CDR3 DNA: TGTGCCAGCAGCTTTCCCGGGACAGGGAACACCGGGGAGCTGTTTTTT.

The genes are TRBV4-1 and TRBJ2-3, with a weak D call TRBD2 (6 bases). The V and J ends lost 4 bases and 2 bases respectively, with 16 bases between them. Germline loops: CDR1 MGHRA, CDR2 YSYEKL. CDR3 length: 16 residues. The CDR3 is CASSPRTSPYTDTQYF. DNA for the CDR3: TGCGCCAGCAGCCCCCGCACTAGCCCTTACACAGATACGCAGTATTTT.

The rearrangement links TRBV5-1 to TRBJ2-1; 10 nucleotides agree with TRBD1. The germline CDR1 and CDR2 sequences are SGHRS and YFSETQ. The J segment lost 8 bases and the V segment lost 4 bases, leaving 6 bases of the junction unmatched. The CDR3 has 14 amino acids. CDR3 amino acids: CASSRDRGNDEQFF. The CDR3 DNA is TGCGCCAGCAGCCGGGACAGGGGTAACGATGAGCAGTTCTTC.

The chain joins TRBV28 to TRBJ2-3, with 7 bases identical to TRBD1. CDR1 and CDR2 from the germline V gene are MDHEN and SYDVKM. V lost 5 bases to trimming and J lost 2 bases; unmatched junction nucleotides: 4. The CDR3 extends over 14 amino acids. CDR3 sequence (DNA): TGTGCCAGCAGTCGACAGGGCAACACAGATACGCAGTATTTT. This encodes CASSRQGNTDTQYF.

The chain uses TRBV1 and TRBJ2-3; the table's D call, TRBD2, was not checked against the DNA. TRBV1 is an annotated pseudogene. This CDR3 contains 19 residues. The CDR3 nucleotides read TGCACCAGCAGCCAAGATAAATGGACTAGCGGGGGGCTCACAGATACGCAGTATTTT. Translating gives CTSSQDKWTSGGLTDTQYF.

This rearrangement joins TRBV4-1 to TRBJ2-2; possibly TRBD2 for D (7 bases). Germline-derived CDR1 and CDR2 are MGHRA and YSYEKL. V gave up 0 bases and J gave up 4 bases, with 12 bases separating them. This CDR3 has 16 residues. DNA for the CDR3: TGCGCCAGCAGCCAAGAAGGGGGGGCGCGCACCGGGGAGCTGTTTTTT. Translation gives CASSQEGGARTGELFF.

This clone has only one observation. The rearrangement uses TRBV7-9 and TRBJ2-7; the D gene is possibly TRBD2 (5 bases). This CDR3 region has 14 residues. V gave up 4 bases and J gave up 3 bases, with 13 bases separating them. CDR1 and CDR2 from the germline V gene are SEHNR and FQNEAQ (reference sequence). CDR3 in DNA: TGTGCCAGCAGCTCCACCCGACGGGGCTACGAGCAGTACTTC. Its protein product is CASSSTRRGYEQYF.

The V call is TRBV4-3, the J call TRBJ1-3; TRBD1 aligns across 8 bases. Unmatched junction bases numbered 8, after V lost 2 bases and J lost 8 bases. This CDR3 spans 15 amino acids. Looked up from germline, CDR1 is LGHNA and CDR2 is YSLEER. The CDR3 region is CASSQLGQGGDTIYF. CDR3 coding DNA: TGCGCCAGCAGCCAACTTGGACAGGGCGGGGACACCATATATTTT.

The genes are TRBV7-9 and TRBJ2-7, with D possibly being TRBD1 (6 bases). The CDR3 loop spans 16 amino acids. Germline lookup yields CDR1 SEHNR and CDR2 FQNEAQ (reference sequence). Trimming left V 4 bases short and J 2 bases short, with 18 bases between. The CDR3 nucleotides are TGTGCCAGCAGCTCGGAAACCCGGACAGCGGCCTACGAGCAGTACTTC. Amino acids: CASSSETRTAAYEQYF.

This clone was counted once. The chain carries TRBV5-1 and TRBJ2-3, with 11 bases that match TRBD2. Germline CDR1 is SGHRS and CDR2 is YFSETQ. V was pared by 0 bases and J by 0 bases, with 3 bases of the junction left unmatched. The CDR3 has 17 amino acids. CDR3 nucleotides: TGCGCCAGCAGCTTGGCACTAGCGGGGGCGAGCACAGATACGCAGTATTTT. Protein product: CASSLALAGASTDTQYF.

The chain combines TRBV5-1 with TRBJ2-3; 8 positions agree with TRBD1. The CDR3 consists of 15 residues. The junction had 2 bases not matched to a gene; V was cut back by 1 base and J by 1 base. The V gene's germline CDR1 is SGHRS and CDR2 YFSETQ. CDR3: CASSLTGQGTDTQYF. For the CDR3, the DNA is TGCGCCAGCAGCTTGACGGGACAGGGCACAGATACGCAGTATTTT.

This sequence joins TRBV5-4 and TRBJ2-3; 14 positions match TRBD2. The trim removed 0 bases at V and 10 bases at J, leaving 7 bases unmatched. Germline V gene lookup returns CDR1 SGHNT and CDR2 YYREEE (reference sequence). CDR3 length: 16 residues. The CDR3 DNA is TGTGCCAGCAGCTTGGGACTAGCGGGGGGGCCTCGCTCGCAGTATTTT. Translating it yields CASSLGLAGGPRSQYF.

The V gene is TRBV11-2, the J gene TRBJ2-1; TRBD2 aligns across 13 bases. This CDR3 comprises 15 residues. The germline gives CDR1 SGHAT, CDR2 FQNNGV. V lost 2 bases and J lost 10; bases outside the gene matches: 5. The CDR3 region has the DNA TGTGCCAGCAGCTTAATCACTAGCGGGGGGGCCGAGCAGTTCTTC. This codes for CASSLITSGGAEQFF. Using reference TRBV11-2 and TRBJ2-1 for the parts outside the CDR3, the full variable domain is EAGVAQSPRYKIIEKRQSVAFWCNPISGHATLYWYQQILGQGPKLLIQFQNNGVVDDSQLPKDRFSAERLKGVDSTLKIQPAKLEDSAVYLCASSLITSGGAEQFFGPGTRLTVL.

The DNA for the CDR3 is TGTGCCAGCCGGATGTTCCGGGACAATGGAGAGCAGTACTTC. Its protein is CASRMFRDNGEQYF. This sequence joins TRBV28 and TRBJ2-7, with TRBD1 as a possible D gene (6 bases). Germline values: CDR1 MDHEN, CDR2 SYDVKM. The V end was cut by 8 bases, the J end by 7 bases, with 21 bases between. This CDR3 spans 14 amino acids.

The chain couples TRBV23-1 to TRBJ1-1; 9 bases align to TRBD1. TRBV23-1 is an open reading frame whose function is uncertain. The junction had 8 bases not matched to a gene; V was cut back by 4 bases and J by 5 bases. This CDR3 has 15 residues. CDR3 in DNA: TGCGCCAGCAGTCGAGGGGGACAGGGACGTACTGAAGCTTTCTTT. Protein product: CASSRGGQGRTEAFF.

CDR3 amino acids: CASSPGHREQYF. The CDR3 region has the DNA TGTGCCAGCAGCCCGGGACACCGGGAGCAGTACTTC. The chain links TRBV25-1 to TRBJ2-7; a possible D gene is TRBD1 (6 bases). The V end lost 6 bases, the J end lost 7 bases, and 13 bases lay between the germline ends. The V gene's germline CDR1 is MGHDK and CDR2 SYGVNS. The CDR3 is 12 amino acids.

In this sample, this clone turned up once. This chain joins TRBV18 and TRBJ2-2; 14 nucleotides agree with TRBD2. V was pared by 6 bases and J by 6 bases, with 12 bases of the junction left unmatched. In germline, CDR1 is KGHSH, CDR2 LQKENI. CDR3 length equals 18 residues. The DNA of the CDR3 is TGTGCCAGCTCGTCAAGACTAGCGGGAGGGCCTACCCCCGGGGAGCTGTTTTTT. Translated, it gives CASSSRLAGGPTPGELFF.

The chain is built from TRBV5-4 and TRBJ2-7; D may be TRBD1 (5 bases). Per germline, CDR1 SGHNT and CDR2 YYREEE (reference sequence). This CDR3 comprises 16 residues. Between the trimmed V and J ends, which lost 4 bases and 0 bases, there was a span of 17 bases. The CDR3 DNA sequence: TGTGCCAGCAGCCCCGACCTCTGGACACTCTCCTACGAGCAGTACTTC. This sequence encodes CASSPDLWTLSYEQYF. Full variable domain (rest looked up from reference TRBV5-4 and TRBJ2-7): ETGVTQSPTHLIKTRGQQVTLRCSSQSGHNTVSWYQQALGQGPQFIFQYYREEENGRGNFPPRFSGLQFPNYSSELNVNALELDDSALYLCASSPDLWTLSYEQYFGPGTRLTVT.